Below are 10 T cell receptor beta chains sequenced from a single sample in a study of CD8 T cells in ankylosing spondylitis. Findings of the study overall: Within ankylosing spondylitis blood, a TCR beta motif made up of under 10 highly homologous variants appeared to be characteristic.

Their specific antigens are unknown. TCRdb passed the 5' RACE reads through MiXCR, listing each CDR3 protein once. The table shows roughly 350,000 distinct CDR3 sequences, with around 8% occurring only once. Sequences were obtained from blood, either unsorted or a sorted T cell fraction (not recorded which). All receptors come from a male donor with ankylosing spondylitis.

This clonotype was seen only a few times. The chain carries TRBV24-1 and TRBJ2-1, with 13 bases that match TRBD2. Germline loops: CDR1 KGHDR, CDR2 SFDVKD. The V segment lost 3 bases and the J segment 8 bases; nucleotides outside the gene matches: 6. This CDR3 contains 16 residues. The CDR3 protein is CATSDAGLAGVHEQFF. For the CDR3, the DNA is TGTGCCACCAGTGATGCTGGACTAGCGGGAGTTCATGAGCAGTTCTTC.

The chain combines TRBV7-3 with TRBJ2-3, with D perhaps being TRBD1 or TRBD2 (5 bases each). The CDR3 spans 14 residues. Looked up from germline, CDR1 is SGHTA and CDR2 is FQGTGA. V lost 5 bases and J lost 6, with 15 bases in between. CDR3 amino acids: CASSHPGRPDTQYF. As DNA, the CDR3 is TGTGCCAGCAGCCATCCGGGACGGCCGGATACGCAGTATTTT.

This clonotype has ten or more counts. The chain has TRBV7-2 and TRBJ2-1, with TRBD2 matching over 8 bases. With V trimmed by 2 bases and J by 4 bases, 4 bases remained unmatched. This CDR3 spans 15 amino acids. Germline V gene sequence: CDR1 SGHTA, CDR2 FQGNSA. The CDR3 reads CASSLRTSPYNEQFF. Here the CDR3 DNA reads TGTGCCAGCAGCTTAAGGACTAGCCCATACAATGAGCAGTTCTTC.

The rearrangement uses TRBV18 and TRBJ1-1; the match to TRBD1 covers 10 bases. Trimming cost V 5 bases and J 4 bases; bases outside gene matches: 7. The CDR3 spans 15 residues. Germline CDR1 KGHSH, CDR2 LQKENI. CDR3 residues: CASSIRQGAATEAFF. In DNA, the CDR3 is TGTGCCAGCTCAATTAGACAGGGGGCTGCCACTGAAGCTTTCTTT. The entire variable domain, with the rest obtained from reference TRBV18 and TRBJ1-1, is as follows: NAGVMQNPRHLVRRRGQEARLRCSPMKGHSHVYWYRQLPEEGLKFMVYLQKENIIDESGMPKERFSAEFPKEGPSILRIQQVVRGDSAAYFCASSIRQGAATEAFFGQGTRLTVV.

This clonotype was found a few times. The chain is built from TRBV7-2 and TRBJ1-1; D remains ambiguous. This CDR3 contains 14 residues. Trimming took off 0 bases at V and 1 base at J, with 6 bases between the two ends. Germline CDR1 reads SGHTA; CDR2 reads FQGNSA. CDR3 in amino acids: CASSLAVRNTEAFF. The DNA for the CDR3 is TGTGCCAGCAGCTTAGCCGTCAGGAACACTGAAGCTTTCTTT.

This clonotype came up many times. The chain combines TRBV29-1 with TRBJ2-7; possibly TRBD2 for D (5 bases). This CDR3 is 12 amino acids long. V shed 3 bases and J shed 2 bases, with 8 bases lying between them. CDR1 is SQVTM and CDR2 is ANQGSEA in the germline V gene. CDR3 nucleotide sequence: TGCAGCGTTGAGCGGGTACCCTACGAGCAGTACTTC. It translates to CSVERVPYEQYF.

This clonotype was found many times. The chain joins TRBV28 to TRBJ1-5; 9 bases are shared with TRBD1. Looked up from germline, CDR1 is MDHEN and CDR2 is SYDVKM. Trimming cost V 5 bases and J 6 bases; bases outside gene matches: 8. The CDR3 loop spans 15 amino acids. In nucleotides, the CDR3 is TGTGCCAGCAGTCGTCAGACAGGGGGAGGTCAGCCCCAGCATTTT. Translating gives CASSRQTGGGQPQHF.

The CDR3 DNA reads as TGTGCCACCAGCAGAGATTTGGGGGTAACTAGCGGAAATACCGGCGGGGAGCTGTTTTTT. Protein product: CATSRDLGVTSGNTGGELFF. V is TRBV15 and J is TRBJ2-2; TRBD2 matches 8 bases. This CDR3 is built from 20 residues. The V and J ends lost 0 bases and 7 bases, in that order; junction bases with no gene match: 19. Germline lookup yields CDR1 LNHNV and CDR2 YYDKDF (reference sequence).

This clonotype was seen ten or more times. V is TRBV7-2 and J is TRBJ1-1; D remains ambiguous. Trimming removed 2 bases at V and 0 bases at J, with 7 bases between. CDR1 is SGHTA and CDR2 is FQGNSA in the germline V gene. This CDR3 contains 14 residues. As DNA, the CDR3 is TGTGCCAGCAGCTTAACTTTGGTGAACACTGAAGCTTTCTTT. It codes for CASSLTLVNTEAFF.

Worth noting for this clonotype: A read error may explain this, as a much larger clone is one base away. CDR3 coding DNA: TGTGCCAGCAGCTTAGGACTAGCGTCAGATACGCAGTATTTT. This codes for CASSLGLASDTQYF. This sequence joins TRBV5-5 and TRBJ2-3; TRBD2 matches 9 bases. The CDR3 consists of 14 residues. The germline V gene has CDR1 SGHKS and CDR2 YYEKEE (reference sequence). V lost 2 bases to trimming and J lost 4 bases; unmatched junction nucleotides: 2.